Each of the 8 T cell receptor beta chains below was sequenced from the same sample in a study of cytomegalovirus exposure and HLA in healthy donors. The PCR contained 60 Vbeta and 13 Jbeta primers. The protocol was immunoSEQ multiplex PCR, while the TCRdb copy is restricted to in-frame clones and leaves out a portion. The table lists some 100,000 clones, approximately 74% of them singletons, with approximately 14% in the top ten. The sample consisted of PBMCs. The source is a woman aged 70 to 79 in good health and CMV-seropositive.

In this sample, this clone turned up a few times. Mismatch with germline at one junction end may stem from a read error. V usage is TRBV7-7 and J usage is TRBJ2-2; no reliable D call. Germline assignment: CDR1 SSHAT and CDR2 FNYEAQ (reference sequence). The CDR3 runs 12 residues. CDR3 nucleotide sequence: TGTGCTAGCAGCTTGCTCGGCGGGGAGCTGTTTTTT. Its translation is CASSLLGGELFF.

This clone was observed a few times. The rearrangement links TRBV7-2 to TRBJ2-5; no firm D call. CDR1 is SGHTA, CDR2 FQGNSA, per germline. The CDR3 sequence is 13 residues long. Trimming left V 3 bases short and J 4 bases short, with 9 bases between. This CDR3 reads CASSLNTLETQYF. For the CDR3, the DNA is TGTGCCAGCAGCTTGAATACATTAGAGACCCAGTACTTC.

The CDR3 spells CASSLRGDTYNEQFF. In nucleotides, the CDR3 is TGTGCCAGTAGTTTACGAGGGGACACTTACAATGAGCAGTTCTTC. The J gene is TRBJ2-1, the V gene TRBV19, with a possible D match to TRBD1 (6 bases). The CDR3 totals 15 residues. The V end was cut by 5 bases, the J end by 4 bases, with 15 bases between. Per germline, CDR1 LNHDA and CDR2 SQIVND (reference sequence).

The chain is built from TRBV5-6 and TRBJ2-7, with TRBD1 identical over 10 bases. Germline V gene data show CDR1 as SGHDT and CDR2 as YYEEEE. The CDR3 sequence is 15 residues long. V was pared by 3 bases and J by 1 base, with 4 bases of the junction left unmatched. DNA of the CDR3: TGTGCCAGCAGCTCCGGGACAGGGGTTTCCTACGAGCAGTACTTC. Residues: CASSSGTGVSYEQYF.

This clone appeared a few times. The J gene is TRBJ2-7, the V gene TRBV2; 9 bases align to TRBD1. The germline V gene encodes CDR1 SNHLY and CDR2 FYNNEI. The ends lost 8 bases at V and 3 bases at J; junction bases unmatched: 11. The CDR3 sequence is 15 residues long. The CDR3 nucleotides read TGTGCCAGCCGAGGACCGGGACAGGGTTACTACGAGCAGTACTTC. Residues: CASRGPGQGYYEQYF.

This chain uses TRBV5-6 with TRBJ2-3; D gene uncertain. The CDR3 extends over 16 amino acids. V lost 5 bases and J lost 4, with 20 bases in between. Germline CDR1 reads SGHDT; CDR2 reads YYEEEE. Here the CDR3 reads CASSLLRGELADTQYF. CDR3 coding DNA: TGTGCCAGCAGTTTGTTAAGAGGCGAATTGGCAGATACGCAGTATTTT.

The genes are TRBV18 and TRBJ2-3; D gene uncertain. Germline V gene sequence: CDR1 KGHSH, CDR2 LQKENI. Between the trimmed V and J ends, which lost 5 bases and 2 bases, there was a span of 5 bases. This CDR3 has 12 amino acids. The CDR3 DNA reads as TGTGCCAGCTCATCTTCCACAGATACGCAGTATTTT. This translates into CASSSSTDTQYF.

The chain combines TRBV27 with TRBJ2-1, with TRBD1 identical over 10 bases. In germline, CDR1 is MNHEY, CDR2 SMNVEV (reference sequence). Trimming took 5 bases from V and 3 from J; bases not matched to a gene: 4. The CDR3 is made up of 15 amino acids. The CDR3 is CASSGRDRGYNEQFF. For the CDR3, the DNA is TGTGCCAGCAGTGGCCGGGACAGGGGCTACAATGAGCAGTTCTTC.